The 29 T cell receptor beta chains listed next were all sequenced from one sample in a study of shared clonotypes between healthy human individuals. Clones were read by immunoSEQ multiplex PCR, and TCRdb kept only the in-frame ones, dropping some. The sample lists 760,000 or so clones, approximately 97% seen once, with less than 0.25% in the top ten. Terminally differentiated effector memory CD45RA+ cells were excluded by CCR7 positive selection of CD45RO-negative cells. What was sequenced was naive CD8+ T cells sorted from blood. Receptors were obtained from a man aged 25-45 years in good health.

The V gene is TRBV7-9, the J gene TRBJ1-4; TRBD1 matches 8 bases. The CDR3 has 15 residues. V was clipped by 5 bases and J by 7 bases; unmatched bases: 9. Per germline, CDR1 SEHNR and CDR2 FQNEAQ (reference sequence). DNA of the CDR3: TGTGCCAGCAGCCACGTCACCACAGGGGGTGAAAAACTGTTTTTT. Protein product: CASSHVTTGGEKLFF.

The chain is built from TRBV28 and TRBJ2-2; 8 bases are a match to TRBD1. J gave up 5 bases and V 4 bases, and 9 bases lay outside the gene matches. The CDR3 extends over 16 amino acids. CDR1 and CDR2 (germline): MDHEN, SYDVKM. The CDR3 sequence: CASSSWTGISTGELFF. The CDR3, as DNA: TGTGCCAGCAGTTCGTGGACAGGGATAAGTACCGGGGAGCTGTTTTTT. The full variable domain, in which reference TRBV28 and TRBJ2-2 provide the parts outside the CDR3, is DVKVTQSSRYLVKRTGEKVFLECVQDMDHENMFWYRQDPGLGLRLIYFSYDVKMKEKGDIPEGYSVSREKKERFSLILESASTNQTSMYLCASSSWTGISTGELFFGEGSRLTVL.

The J gene is TRBJ2-1, the V gene TRBV14, with TRBD2 matching 7 bases. CDR1 and CDR2 from the germline V gene are SGHDN and FVKESK. The CDR3 loop spans 16 amino acids. With 0 bases clipped from V and 6 bases from J, the junction kept 8 bases outside the gene matches. The CDR3 DNA is TGTGCCAGCAGCCAAGATCGGGGCGGGAGATCCAATGAGCAGTTCTTC. This encodes CASSQDRGGRSNEQFF. The whole variable domain, filled in from reference TRBV14 and TRBJ2-1, reads EAGVTQFPSHSVIEKGQTVTLRCDPISGHDNLYWYRRVMGKEIKFLLHFVKESKQDESGMPNNRFLAERTGGTYSTLKVQPAELEDSGVYFCASSQDRGGRSNEQFFGPGTRLTVL.

The V call is TRBV27, the J call TRBJ1-1, with a tentative D call TRBD1 (5 bases). The CDR3 totals 13 residues. V lost 4 bases and J 6 bases, leaving 12 bases between the germline ends. CDR1 MNHEY and CDR2 SMNVEV come from the germline V gene (reference sequence). DNA of the CDR3: TGTGCCAGCAGTTCCCAGCAGGGAGCTGAAGCTTTCTTT. Residues: CASSSQQGAEAFF.

The chain combines TRBV7-8 with TRBJ2-1; 10 bases align to TRBD2. The V segment lost 3 bases and the J segment 3 bases; nucleotides outside the gene matches: 5. The CDR3 totals 16 residues. Per germline, CDR1 SGHVS and CDR2 FQNEAQ. The CDR3 loop reads CASSLLAGEGYNEQFF. CDR3 DNA: TGTGCCAGCAGCTTGCTAGCGGGAGAGGGCTACAATGAGCAGTTCTTC.

The chain uses TRBV9 and TRBJ1-2, with D unresolved. Trimming left V 3 bases short and J 5 bases short, with 8 bases between. The CDR3 runs 12 residues. Looked up from germline, CDR1 is SGDLS and CDR2 is YYNGEE. CDR3 bases: TGTGCCAGCAGCGAATCCGCTTATGGCTACACCTTC. The encoded protein is CASSESAYGYTF.

The chain recombines TRBV4-1 with TRBJ1-4, with a tentative D call TRBD1 (5 bases). The V end was cut by 4 bases, the J end by 0 bases, with 15 bases between. CDR3 length: 17 amino acids. Per the germline V gene, CDR1 is MGHRA and CDR2 is YSYEKL. The CDR3, as DNA: TGCGCCAGCAGCCCTTGGGGCACATCCGCAACTAATGAAAAACTGTTTTTT. This translates into CASSPWGTSATNEKLFF.

This chain joins TRBV10-3 and TRBJ1-5; possible D gene TRBD1, 6 bases. The CDR3 consists of 16 residues. From germline, CDR1 is ENHRY and CDR2 SYGVKD. Trimming pared 1 base from V and 3 bases from J, leaving 13 bases between. DNA for the CDR3: TGTGCCATCAGTGAGTACAGGGTAGACCCCAATCAGCCCCAGCATTTT. This sequence encodes CAISEYRVDPNQPQHF.

The J gene is TRBJ2-7, the V gene TRBV7-2; 7 nucleotides match TRBD1. This CDR3 comprises 14 residues. Germline V CDR1 and CDR2: SGHTA, FQGNSA. V was pared by 5 bases and J by 2 bases, with 6 bases of the junction left unmatched. CDR3 nucleotide sequence: TGTGCCAGCAGCGCTCCGGGACAGACCTACGAGCAGTACTTC. It codes for CASSAPGQTYEQYF.

The rearrangement uses TRBV21-1 and TRBJ2-1; the D call of TRBD2 is as the table states it, not checked on the DNA. TRBV21-1 constitutes a pseudogene. This CDR3 spans 17 amino acids. The CDR3 reads CASSKDERLGSSWEQFF. The CDR3 bases are TGTGCCAGCAGCAAAGATGAGAGACTAGGATCCTCGTGGGAGCAGTTCTTC.

The V call is TRBV9, the J call TRBJ2-7; no clear D gene. The CDR3 extends over 15 amino acids. The V end was cut by 4 bases, the J end by 0 bases, with 14 bases between. CDR1 and CDR2 (germline): SGDLS, YYNGEE. The CDR3 bases are TGTGCCAGCAGCAAAACGGGTGGTAGCTCCTACGAGCAGTACTTC. It yields the protein CASSKTGGSSYEQYF.

This clone was seen a handful of times. This rearrangement joins TRBV6-6 to TRBJ2-3, with TRBD2 matching over 7 bases. Germline assignment: CDR1 MNHNY and CDR2 SVGAGI (reference sequence). After removal of 5 bases from V and 2 bases from J, the junction contained 7 bases not matched to a gene. This CDR3 comprises 15 residues. CDR3 DNA: TGTGCCAGCAGTATTACGGGGGGTTTCACAGATACGCAGTATTTT. It specifies CASSITGGFTDTQYF.

The rearrangement uses TRBV10-1 and TRBJ1-1; D is undetermined. Germline V gene data show CDR1 as WNHNN and CDR2 as SYGVQD (reference sequence). Trimming took off 7 bases at V and 0 bases at J, with 9 bases between the two ends. CDR3 length equals 13 residues. The CDR3 DNA follows: TGCGCCAGCAAAGGGCCGATGAACACTGAAGCTTTCTTT. Translated: CASKGPMNTEAFF.

The chain employs TRBV7-9 and TRBJ2-7; TRBD2 might be the D (6 bases). Germline-derived CDR1 and CDR2 are SEHNR and FQNEAQ (reference sequence). The CDR3 contains 15 residues. V was pared by 5 bases and J by 1 base, with 15 bases between. CDR3 coding DNA: TGTGCCAGCAGCCCGATGGGGACTGTTTCCTACGAGCAGTACTTC. As protein: CASSPMGTVSYEQYF.

The rearrangement uses TRBV5-4 and TRBJ2-7, with TRBD1 identical over 7 bases. Germline-derived CDR1 and CDR2 are SGHNT and YYREEE (reference sequence). The CDR3 length is 15 residues. After removal of 0 bases from V and 4 bases from J, the junction contained 7 bases not matched to a gene. The CDR3 spells CASSLGQGDKYEQYF. The CDR3 DNA reads as TGTGCCAGCAGCTTGGGACAGGGTGATAAGTACGAGCAGTACTTC.

The rearrangement links TRBV7-9 to TRBJ2-3, with TRBD2 matching 9 bases. There are 16 residues in the CDR3. V was clipped by 5 bases and J by 2 bases; unmatched bases: 8. CDR1 is SEHNR and CDR2 is FQNEAQ in the germline V gene (reference sequence). The CDR3 nucleotides are TGTGCCAGCAGCCTACGACTAGCGGATCCCACAGATACGCAGTATTTT. Protein: CASSLRLADPTDTQYF.

The chain carries TRBV27 and TRBJ2-1, with no clear D. V lost 5 bases and J lost 8, with 13 bases in between. Germline lookup yields CDR1 MNHEY and CDR2 SMNVEV (reference sequence). The CDR3 spans 13 residues. CDR3 DNA sequence: TGTGCCAGCAGTAAAGGCCTACCCCATGAGCAGTTCTTC. It codes for CASSKGLPHEQFF.

The chain carries TRBV27 and TRBJ1-2; D is perhaps TRBD1 (6 bases). The CDR3 has 15 residues. V gave up 5 bases and J gave up 3 bases, with 16 bases separating them. CDR1 and CDR2 from the germline V gene are MNHEY and SMNVEV (reference sequence). This CDR3 reads CASSPDTGSYYGYTF. Written as DNA, the CDR3 is TGTGCCAGCAGTCCGGACACAGGGAGCTACTATGGCTACACCTTC.

The V gene is TRBV7-8, the J gene TRBJ2-7, with TRBD2 matching 9 bases. The CDR3 is 15 residues long. With V trimmed by 5 bases and J by 6 bases, 11 bases remained unmatched. Looked up from germline, CDR1 is SGHVS and CDR2 is FQNEAQ. CDR3 DNA: TGTGCCAGCAGCCCCCGGGTAGCGGGAGTATTCGAGCAGTACTTC. This translates into CASSPRVAGVFEQYF.

The chain couples TRBV27 to TRBJ2-7, with D perhaps matching TRBD2 (6 bases). Germline loops: CDR1 MNHEY, CDR2 SMNVEV (reference sequence). This CDR3 comprises 13 residues. The V end was cut by 7 bases, the J end by 0 bases, with 10 bases between. The CDR3 coding sequence is TGTGCCAGCACGGGGGATAGCTCCTACGAGCAGTACTTC. It translates to CASTGDSSYEQYF.

CDR3 nucleotides: TGTGCCAGCAGCTTCGGCAGGGATATCACAGATACGCAGTATTTT. Amino acid sequence: CASSFGRDITDTQYF. The V and J genes are TRBV7-9 and TRBJ2-3, with D perhaps TRBD1 (5 bases). V was shortened by 3 bases and J by 2 bases, with 12 bases between the two germline ends. Germline V gives CDR1 SEHNR, CDR2 FQNEAQ (reference sequence). This CDR3 is 15 amino acids long.

The chain links TRBV2 to TRBJ2-7; possible D gene TRBD2, 6 bases. The CDR3 totals 16 residues. Germline-derived CDR1 and CDR2 are SNHLY and FYNNEI. V was trimmed by 4 bases and J by 0 bases, leaving 16 bases between them. Here the CDR3 reads CASSGDRGYGSYEQYF. The CDR3 DNA sequence: TGTGCCAGCAGTGGTGATCGGGGGTATGGCTCCTACGAGCAGTACTTC.

V and J are TRBV12-5 and TRBJ2-4; D may be TRBD1 (5 bases). The CDR3 is made up of 16 amino acids. Germline assignment: CDR1 LGHNT and CDR2 FRNRAP. Trimming shortened V by 0 bases and J by 5 bases, and 14 bases separated the two germline ends. For the CDR3, the DNA is TGTGCTAGTGGTTTGGTAAGGGTCCCGACAGAAAACATTCAGTACTTC. Translated: CASGLVRVPTENIQYF.

V gene TRBV19 combines with J gene TRBJ2-4, with a weak D call TRBD2 (6 bases). The CDR3 extends over 17 amino acids. Germline assignment: CDR1 LNHDA and CDR2 SQIVND (reference sequence). V was shortened by 2 bases and J by 3 bases, with 17 bases between the two germline ends. CDR3: CASSIRLGARGKNIQYF. DNA for the CDR3: TGTGCCAGTAGTATACGGCTTGGGGCGCGGGGCAAAAACATTCAGTACTTC.

This clone was counted a few times. The same CDR3 arises from other DNA sequences in this sample as well. The gene calls are TRBV4-1 and TRBJ2-7; D remains unclear. From germline, CDR1 is MGHRA and CDR2 YSYEKL. This CDR3 region has 12 residues. The V end lost 0 bases, the J end lost 4 bases, and 4 bases lay between the germline ends. The CDR3 loop is CASSQDGYEQYF. Written as DNA, the CDR3 is TGCGCCAGCAGCCAAGATGGATACGAGCAGTACTTC.

CDR3 DNA sequence: TGCGCCAGCAGCCCTGACCGACTCTCCTACGAGCAGTACTTC. Translating gives CASSPDRLSYEQYF. V is TRBV4-1 and J is TRBJ2-7; D is ambiguous. Germline V gene lookup returns CDR1 MGHRA and CDR2 YSYEKL. CDR3 length: 14 amino acids. The germline V and J ends were trimmed by 4 bases and 0 bases, with 10 bases remaining between them.

This rearrangement joins TRBV18 to TRBJ2-1; 7 bases match TRBD2. The ends lost 5 bases at V and 4 bases at J; junction bases unmatched: 14. Germline V gene data show CDR1 as KGHSH and CDR2 as LQKENI. This CDR3 is built from 17 residues. The DNA of the CDR3 is TGTGCCAGCTCATCCAACGGCGGGAGTGAATGGTACAATGAGCAGTTCTTC. It is translated as CASSSNGGSEWYNEQFF.

This chain uses TRBV29-1 with TRBJ2-1, with TRBD2 matching over 9 bases. There are 18 residues in the CDR3. With 0 bases clipped from V and 9 bases from J, the junction kept 18 bases outside the gene matches. CDR1 and CDR2 (germline): SQVTM, ANQGSEA. CDR3 sequence (DNA): TGCAGCGTTGAAGATCCCATGGGCGGGAGGGCCGAAACCGGTGAGCAGTTCTTC. Translation: CSVEDPMGGRAETGEQFF.

The chain uses TRBV29-1 and TRBJ2-7; D is uncertain. V lost 1 base and J 2 bases, leaving 12 bases between the germline ends. CDR3 length: 14 residues. Germline V gene lookup returns CDR1 SQVTM and CDR2 ANQGSEA. The CDR3, as DNA: TGCAGCGTTGAAGTGCCGATCGATCCCTACGAGCAGTACTTC. Its translation: CSVEVPIDPYEQYF.